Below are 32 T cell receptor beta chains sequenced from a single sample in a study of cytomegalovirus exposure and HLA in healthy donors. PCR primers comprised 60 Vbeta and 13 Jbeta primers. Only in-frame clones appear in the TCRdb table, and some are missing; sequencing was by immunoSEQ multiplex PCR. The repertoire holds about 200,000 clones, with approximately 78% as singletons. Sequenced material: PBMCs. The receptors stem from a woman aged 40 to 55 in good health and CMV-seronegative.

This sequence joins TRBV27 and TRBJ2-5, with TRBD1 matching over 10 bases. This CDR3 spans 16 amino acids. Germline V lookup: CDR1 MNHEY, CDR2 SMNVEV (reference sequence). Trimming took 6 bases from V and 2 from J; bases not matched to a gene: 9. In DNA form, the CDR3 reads TGTGCCAGCAGGACACAGGACAGGGGGTGGCAAGAGACCCAGTACTTC. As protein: CASRTQDRGWQETQYF.

DNA of the CDR3: TGCGCCAGCAGCCCGACAGGGGATAGCAATCAGCCCCAGCATTTT. Translated: CASSPTGDSNQPQHF. The chain links TRBV5-1 to TRBJ1-5; 8 bases map to TRBD1. Germline V gives CDR1 SGHRS, CDR2 YFSETQ. This CDR3 is built from 15 residues. With V trimmed by 4 bases and J by 0 bases, 3 bases remained unmatched.

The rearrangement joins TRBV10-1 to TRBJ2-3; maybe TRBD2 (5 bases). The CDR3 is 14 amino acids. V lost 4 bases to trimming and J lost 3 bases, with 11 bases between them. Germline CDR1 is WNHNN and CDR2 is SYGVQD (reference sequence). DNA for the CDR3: TGCGCCAGCAGTGTCGTCGGGAATACAGATACGCAGTATTTT. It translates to CASSVVGNTDTQYF.

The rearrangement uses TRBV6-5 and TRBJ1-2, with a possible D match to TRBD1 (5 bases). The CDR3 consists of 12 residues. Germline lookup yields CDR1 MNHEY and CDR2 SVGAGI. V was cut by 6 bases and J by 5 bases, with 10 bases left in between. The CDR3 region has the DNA TGTGCCAGCAGCCCCGACAGTTATGGCTACACCTTC. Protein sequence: CASSPDSYGYTF.

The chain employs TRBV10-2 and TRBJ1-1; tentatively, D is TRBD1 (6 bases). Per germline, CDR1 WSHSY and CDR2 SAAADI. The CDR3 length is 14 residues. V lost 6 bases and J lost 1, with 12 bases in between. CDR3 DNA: TGCGCCAGCAGCCGTACAGGGACGAACACTGAAGCTTTCTTT. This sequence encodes CASSRTGTNTEAFF.

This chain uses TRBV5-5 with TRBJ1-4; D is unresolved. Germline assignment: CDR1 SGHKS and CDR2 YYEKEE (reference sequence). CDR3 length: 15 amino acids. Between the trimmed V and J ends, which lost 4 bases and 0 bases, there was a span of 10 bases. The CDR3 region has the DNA TGTGCCAGCAGCCCGCAACTGGCAACTAATGAAAAACTGTTTTTT. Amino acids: CASSPQLATNEKLFF. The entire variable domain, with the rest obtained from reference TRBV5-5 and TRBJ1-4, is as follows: DAGVTQSPTHLIKTRGQQVTLRCSPISGHKSVSWYQQVLGQGPQFIFQYYEKEERGRGNFPDRFSARQFPNYSSELNVNALLLGDSALYLCASSPQLATNEKLFFGSGTQLSVL.

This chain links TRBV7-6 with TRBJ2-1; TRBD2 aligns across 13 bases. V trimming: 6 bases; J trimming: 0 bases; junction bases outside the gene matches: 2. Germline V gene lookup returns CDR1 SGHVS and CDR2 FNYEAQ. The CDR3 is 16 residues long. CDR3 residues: CASRRTSGSSYNEQFF. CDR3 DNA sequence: TGTGCCAGCAGACGGACTAGCGGGAGCTCCTACAATGAGCAGTTCTTC.

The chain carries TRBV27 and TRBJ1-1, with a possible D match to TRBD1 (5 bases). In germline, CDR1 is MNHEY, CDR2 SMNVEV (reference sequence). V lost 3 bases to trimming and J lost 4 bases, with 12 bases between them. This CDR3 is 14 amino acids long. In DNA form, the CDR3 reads TGTGCCAGCAGTTTGCGGAATAGGGGCACTGAAGCTTTCTTT. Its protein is CASSLRNRGTEAFF.

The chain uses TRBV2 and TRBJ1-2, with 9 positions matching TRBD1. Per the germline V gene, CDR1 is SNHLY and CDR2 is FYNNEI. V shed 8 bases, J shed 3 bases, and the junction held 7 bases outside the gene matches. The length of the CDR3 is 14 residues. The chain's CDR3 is CASSGTGGHYGYTF. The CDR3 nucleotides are TGTGCCAGCTCAGGAACAGGGGGCCACTATGGCTACACCTTC.

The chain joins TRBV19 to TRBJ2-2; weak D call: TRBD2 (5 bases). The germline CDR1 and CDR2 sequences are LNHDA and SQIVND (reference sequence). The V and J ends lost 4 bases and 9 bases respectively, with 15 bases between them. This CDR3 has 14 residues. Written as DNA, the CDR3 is TGTGCCAGTAGTAGGCAGCGAGGGTCCTGGGAGCTGTTTTTT. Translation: CASSRQRGSWELFF.

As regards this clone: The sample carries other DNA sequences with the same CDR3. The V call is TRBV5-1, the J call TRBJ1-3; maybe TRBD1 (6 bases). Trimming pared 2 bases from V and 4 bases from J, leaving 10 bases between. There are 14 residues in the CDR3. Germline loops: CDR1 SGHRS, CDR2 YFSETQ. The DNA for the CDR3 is TGCGCCAGCAGCTTAACAGGGTCGGGAAACACCATATATTTT. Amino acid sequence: CASSLTGSGNTIYF.

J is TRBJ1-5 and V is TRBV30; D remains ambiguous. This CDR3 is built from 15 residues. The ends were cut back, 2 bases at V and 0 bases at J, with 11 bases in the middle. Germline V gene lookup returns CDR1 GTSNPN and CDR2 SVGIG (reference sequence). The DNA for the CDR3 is TGTGCCTGGAGTAGGGAGGACCATAGCAATCAGCCCCAGCATTTT. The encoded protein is CAWSREDHSNQPQHF. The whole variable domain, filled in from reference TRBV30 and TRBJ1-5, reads SQTIHQWPATLVQPVGSPLSLECTVEGTSNPNLYWYRQAAGRGLQLLFYSVGIGQISSEVPQNLSASRPQDRQFILSSKKLLLSDSGFYLCAWSREDHSNQPQHFGDGTRLSIL.

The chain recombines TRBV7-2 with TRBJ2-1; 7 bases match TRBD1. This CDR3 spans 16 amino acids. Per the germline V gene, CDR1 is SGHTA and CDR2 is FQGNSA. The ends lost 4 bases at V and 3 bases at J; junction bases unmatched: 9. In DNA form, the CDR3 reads TGTGCCAGCAGCTATCTAGTCTCAGGGGGCTACAATGAGCAGTTCTTC. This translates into CASSYLVSGGYNEQFF.

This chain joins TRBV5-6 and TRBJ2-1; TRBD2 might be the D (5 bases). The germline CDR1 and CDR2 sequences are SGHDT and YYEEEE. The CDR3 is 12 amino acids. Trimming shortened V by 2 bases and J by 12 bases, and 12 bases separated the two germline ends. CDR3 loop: CASSLQTNVQFF. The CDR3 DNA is TGTGCCAGCAGCTTACAGACTAACGTGCAGTTCTTC.

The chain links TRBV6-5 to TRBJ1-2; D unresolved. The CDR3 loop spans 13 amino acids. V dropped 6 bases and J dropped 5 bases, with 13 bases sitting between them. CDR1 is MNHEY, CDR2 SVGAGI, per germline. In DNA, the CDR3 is TGTGCCAGCAGAGAGACGGCGACATATGGCTACACCTTC. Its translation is CASRETATYGYTF.

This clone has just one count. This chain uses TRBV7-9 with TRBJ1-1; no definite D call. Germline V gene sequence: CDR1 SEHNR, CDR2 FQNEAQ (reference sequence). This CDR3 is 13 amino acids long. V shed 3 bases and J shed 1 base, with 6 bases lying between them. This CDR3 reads CASSFQANTEAFF. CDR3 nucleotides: TGTGCCAGCAGCTTCCAGGCGAACACTGAAGCTTTCTTT.

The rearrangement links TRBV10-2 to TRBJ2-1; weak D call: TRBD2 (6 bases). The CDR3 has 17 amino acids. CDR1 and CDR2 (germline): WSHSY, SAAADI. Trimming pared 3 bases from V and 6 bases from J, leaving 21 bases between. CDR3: CASSDFFGGTFFNEQFF. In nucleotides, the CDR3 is TGCGCCAGCAGTGATTTCTTCGGCGGGACTTTCTTCAATGAGCAGTTCTTC.

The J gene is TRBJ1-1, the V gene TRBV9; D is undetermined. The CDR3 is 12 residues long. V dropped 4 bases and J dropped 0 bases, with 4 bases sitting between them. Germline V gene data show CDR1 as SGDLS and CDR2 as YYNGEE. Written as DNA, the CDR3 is TGTGCCAGCAGCCACATGAACACTGAAGCTTTCTTT. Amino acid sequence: CASSHMNTEAFF.

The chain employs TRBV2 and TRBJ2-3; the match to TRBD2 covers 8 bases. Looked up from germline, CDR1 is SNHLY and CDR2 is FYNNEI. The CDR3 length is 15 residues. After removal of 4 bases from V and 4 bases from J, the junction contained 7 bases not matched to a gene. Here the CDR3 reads CASSVTLAEADTQYF. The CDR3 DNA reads TGTGCCAGCAGTGTCACACTAGCGGAGGCAGATACGCAGTATTTT.

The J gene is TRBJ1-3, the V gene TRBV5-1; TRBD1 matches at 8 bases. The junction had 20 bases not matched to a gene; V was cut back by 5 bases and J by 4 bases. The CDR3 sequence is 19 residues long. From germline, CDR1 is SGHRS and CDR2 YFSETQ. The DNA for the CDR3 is TGCGCCAGCAGACGGACAGGGCTCCGGCGAGAGGTAGGAGGAAACACCATATATTTT. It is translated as CASRRTGLRREVGGNTIYF.

CDR3 in DNA: TGTGCCATCAGGGACAGGACGGAGACCCAGTACTTC. This encodes CAIRDRTETQYF. The rearrangement links TRBV10-3 to TRBJ2-5; 7 bases map to TRBD1. Germline V CDR1 and CDR2: ENHRY, SYGVKD. The junction had 3 bases not matched to a gene; V was cut back by 6 bases and J by 5 bases. The CDR3 consists of 12 residues.

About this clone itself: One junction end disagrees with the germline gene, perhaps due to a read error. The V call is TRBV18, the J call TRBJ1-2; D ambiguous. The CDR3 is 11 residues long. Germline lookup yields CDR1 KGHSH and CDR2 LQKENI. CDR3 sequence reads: CASRAVGVFVF. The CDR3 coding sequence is TGTGCCAGCAGAGCAGTCGGAGTGTTTGTCTTC.

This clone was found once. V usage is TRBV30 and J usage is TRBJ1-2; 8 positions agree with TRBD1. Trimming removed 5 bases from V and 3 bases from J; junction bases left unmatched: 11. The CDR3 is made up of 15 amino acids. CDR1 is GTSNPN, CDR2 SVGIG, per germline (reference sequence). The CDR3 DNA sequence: TGTGCCTGGGGGCCCGGGACAGGAATTTACTATGGCTACACCTTC. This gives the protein CAWGPGTGIYYGYTF.

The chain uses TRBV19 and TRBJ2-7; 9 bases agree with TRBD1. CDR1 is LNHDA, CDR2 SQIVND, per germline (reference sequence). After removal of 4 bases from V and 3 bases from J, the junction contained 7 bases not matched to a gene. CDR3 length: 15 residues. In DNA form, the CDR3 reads TGTGCCAGTAGTAGCGGACAGGGGATTGGCTACGAGCAGTACTTC. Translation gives CASSSGQGIGYEQYF.

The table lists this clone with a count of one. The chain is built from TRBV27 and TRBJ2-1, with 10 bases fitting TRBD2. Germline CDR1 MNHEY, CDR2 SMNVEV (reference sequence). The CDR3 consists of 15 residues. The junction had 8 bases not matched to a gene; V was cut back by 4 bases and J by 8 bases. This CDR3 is CASSSPSGRQYEQFF. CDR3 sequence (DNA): TGTGCCAGCAGTTCCCCTAGCGGGAGACAGTATGAGCAGTTCTTC.

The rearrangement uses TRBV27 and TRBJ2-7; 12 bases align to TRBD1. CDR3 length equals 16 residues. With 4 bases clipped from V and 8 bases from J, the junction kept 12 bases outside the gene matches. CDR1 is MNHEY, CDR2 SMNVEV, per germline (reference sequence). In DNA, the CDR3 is TGTGCCAGCAGTTCCCCGACCAGGGACAGGGGGCTTCAGCAGTACTTC. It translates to CASSSPTRDRGLQQYF.

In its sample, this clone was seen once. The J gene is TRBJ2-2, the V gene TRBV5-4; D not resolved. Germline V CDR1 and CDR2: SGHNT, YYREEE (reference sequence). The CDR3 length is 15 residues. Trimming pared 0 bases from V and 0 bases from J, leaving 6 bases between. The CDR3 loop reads CASSLDLPNTGELFF. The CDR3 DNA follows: TGTGCCAGCAGCTTGGACTTACCGAACACCGGGGAGCTGTTTTTT.

The CDR3 nucleotides are TGTGCCAGCAGCTTCCAGGGGGGTTTTAACACCATATATTTT. Translated, it gives CASSFQGGFNTIYF. This rearrangement joins TRBV11-2 to TRBJ1-3; 7 bases line up with TRBD1. The V gene's germline CDR1 is SGHAT and CDR2 FQNNGV. This CDR3 region has 14 residues. V lost 3 bases to trimming and J lost 7 bases; unmatched junction nucleotides: 6.

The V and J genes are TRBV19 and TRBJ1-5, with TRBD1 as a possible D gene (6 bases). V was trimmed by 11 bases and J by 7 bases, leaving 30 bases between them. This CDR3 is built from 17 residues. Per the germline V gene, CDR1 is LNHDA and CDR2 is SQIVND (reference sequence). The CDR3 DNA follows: TGTGCCGGGGGCGTGGGGGACACCAACCTTCTTAGACAGCCCCAGCATTTT. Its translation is CAGGVGDTNLLRQPQHF.

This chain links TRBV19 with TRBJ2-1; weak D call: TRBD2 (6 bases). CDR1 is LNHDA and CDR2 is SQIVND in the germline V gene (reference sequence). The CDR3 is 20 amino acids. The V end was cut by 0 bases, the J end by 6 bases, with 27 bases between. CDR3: CASSIDGLARRRLGGNEQFF. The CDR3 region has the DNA TGTGCCAGTAGTATAGACGGGCTAGCGAGACGACGTCTGGGTGGCAATGAGCAGTTCTTC.

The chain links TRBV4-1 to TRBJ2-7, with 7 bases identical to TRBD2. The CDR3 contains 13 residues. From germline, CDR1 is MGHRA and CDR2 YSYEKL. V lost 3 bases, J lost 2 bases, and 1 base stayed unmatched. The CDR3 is CASSQGRAYEQYF. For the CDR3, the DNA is TGCGCCAGCAGCCAGGGGAGGGCCTACGAGCAGTACTTC.

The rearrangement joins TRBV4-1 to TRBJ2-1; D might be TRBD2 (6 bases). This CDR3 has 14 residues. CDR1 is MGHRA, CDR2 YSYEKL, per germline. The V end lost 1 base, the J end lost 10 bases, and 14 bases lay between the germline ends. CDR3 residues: CASSQAGAIEEQFF. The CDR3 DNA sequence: TGCGCCAGCAGCCAAGCGGGAGCTATTGAAGAGCAGTTCTTC.